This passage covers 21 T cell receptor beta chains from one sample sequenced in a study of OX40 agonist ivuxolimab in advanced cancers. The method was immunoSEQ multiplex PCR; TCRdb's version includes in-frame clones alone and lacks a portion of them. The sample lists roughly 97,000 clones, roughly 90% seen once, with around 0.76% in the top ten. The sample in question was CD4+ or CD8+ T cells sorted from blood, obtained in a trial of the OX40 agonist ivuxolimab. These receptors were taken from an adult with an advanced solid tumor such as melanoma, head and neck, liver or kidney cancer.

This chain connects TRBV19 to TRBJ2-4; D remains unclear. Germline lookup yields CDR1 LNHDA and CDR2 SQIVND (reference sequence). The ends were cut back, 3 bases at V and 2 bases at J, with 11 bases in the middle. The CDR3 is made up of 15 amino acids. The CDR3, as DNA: TGTGCCAGTAGTATCAGTGTGGCCACCAAAAACATTCAGTACTTC. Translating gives CASSISVATKNIQYF.

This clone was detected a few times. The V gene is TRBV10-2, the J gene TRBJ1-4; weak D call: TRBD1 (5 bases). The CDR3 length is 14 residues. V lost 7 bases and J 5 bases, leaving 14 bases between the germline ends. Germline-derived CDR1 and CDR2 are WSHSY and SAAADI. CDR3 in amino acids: CASKGWGRNEKLFF. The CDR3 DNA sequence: TGCGCCAGCAAAGGCTGGGGACGGAATGAAAAACTGTTTTTT.

CDR3 sequence (DNA): TGTGCCAGCAGTCGGAGGTCTAATTCACCCCTCCACTTT. Encoded protein: CASSRRSNSPLHF. The chain recombines TRBV28 with TRBJ1-6; D is uncertain. Germline loops: CDR1 MDHEN, CDR2 SYDVKM. This CDR3 region has 13 residues. V was trimmed by 5 bases and J by 6 bases, leaving 8 bases between them.

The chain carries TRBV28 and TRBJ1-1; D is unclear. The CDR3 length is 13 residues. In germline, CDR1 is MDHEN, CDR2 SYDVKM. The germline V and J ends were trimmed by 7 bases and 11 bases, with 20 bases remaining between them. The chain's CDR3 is CASNTGLINSAFF. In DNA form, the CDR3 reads TGTGCCAGCAATACCGGGCTAATAAACTCGGCTTTCTTT.

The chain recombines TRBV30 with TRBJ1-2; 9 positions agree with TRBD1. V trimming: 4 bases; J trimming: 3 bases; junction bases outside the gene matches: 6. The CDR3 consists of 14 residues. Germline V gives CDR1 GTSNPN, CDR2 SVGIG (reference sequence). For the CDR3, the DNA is TGTGCCTGGACCAGGACAGGGGCCGACTATGGCTACACCTTC. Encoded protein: CAWTRTGADYGYTF.

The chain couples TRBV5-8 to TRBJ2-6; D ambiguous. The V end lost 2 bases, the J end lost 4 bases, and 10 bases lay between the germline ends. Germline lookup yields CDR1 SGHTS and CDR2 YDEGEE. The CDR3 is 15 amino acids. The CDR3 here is CASSFGTIGANVLTF. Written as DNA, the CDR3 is TGTGCCAGCAGCTTCGGTACAATAGGGGCCAACGTCCTGACTTTC. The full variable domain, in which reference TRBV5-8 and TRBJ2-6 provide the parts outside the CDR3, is EAGVTQSPTHLIKTRGQQATLRCSPISGHTSVYWYQQALGLGLQFLLWYDEGEERNRGNFPPRFSGRQFPNYSSELNVNALELEDSALYLCASSFGTIGANVLTFGAGSRLTVL.

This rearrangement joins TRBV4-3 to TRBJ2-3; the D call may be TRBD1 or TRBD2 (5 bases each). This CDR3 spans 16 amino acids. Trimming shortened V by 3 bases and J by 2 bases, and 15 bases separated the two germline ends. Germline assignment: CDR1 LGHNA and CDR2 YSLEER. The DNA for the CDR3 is TGCGCCAGCAGCCACGGACCGGGACGGAACACAGATACGCAGTATTTT. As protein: CASSHGPGRNTDTQYF.

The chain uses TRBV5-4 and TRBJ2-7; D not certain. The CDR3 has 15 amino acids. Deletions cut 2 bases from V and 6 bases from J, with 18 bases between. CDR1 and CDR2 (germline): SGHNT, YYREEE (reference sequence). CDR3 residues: CASSFPSGHVGEQYF. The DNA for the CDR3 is TGTGCCAGCAGCTTCCCCTCTGGGCACGTGGGCGAGCAGTACTTC.

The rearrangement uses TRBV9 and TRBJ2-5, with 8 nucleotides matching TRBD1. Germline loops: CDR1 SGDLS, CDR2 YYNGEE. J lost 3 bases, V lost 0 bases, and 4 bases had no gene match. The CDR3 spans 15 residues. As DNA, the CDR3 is TGTGCCAGCAGCGTAGTGGGGACAGGTGAAGAGACCCAGTACTTC. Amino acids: CASSVVGTGEETQYF.

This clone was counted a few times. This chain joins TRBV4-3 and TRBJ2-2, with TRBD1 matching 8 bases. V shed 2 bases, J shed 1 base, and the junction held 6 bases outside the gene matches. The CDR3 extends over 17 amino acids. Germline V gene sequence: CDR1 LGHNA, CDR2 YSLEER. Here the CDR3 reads CASSQNRQGLNTGELFF. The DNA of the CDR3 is TGCGCCAGCAGCCAAAATAGACAGGGGCTGAACACCGGGGAGCTGTTTTTT.

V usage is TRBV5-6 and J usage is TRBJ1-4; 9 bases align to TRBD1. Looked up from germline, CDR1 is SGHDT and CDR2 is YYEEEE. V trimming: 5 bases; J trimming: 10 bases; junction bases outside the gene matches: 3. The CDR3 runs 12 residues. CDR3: CASSDRGRKLFF. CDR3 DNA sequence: TGTGCCAGCAGTGACAGGGGGAGAAAACTGTTTTTT.

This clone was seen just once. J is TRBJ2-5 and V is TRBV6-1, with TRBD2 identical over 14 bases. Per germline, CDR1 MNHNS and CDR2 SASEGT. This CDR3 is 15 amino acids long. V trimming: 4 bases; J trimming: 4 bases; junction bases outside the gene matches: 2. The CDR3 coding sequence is TGTGCCAGCAGTGGACTAGCGGGGGGGCGAGAGACCCAGTACTTC. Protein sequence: CASSGLAGGRETQYF.

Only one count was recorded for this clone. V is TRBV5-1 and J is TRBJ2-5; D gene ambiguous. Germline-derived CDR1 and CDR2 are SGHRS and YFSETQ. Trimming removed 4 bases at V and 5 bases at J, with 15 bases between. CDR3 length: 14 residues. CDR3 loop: CASSASTTSETQYF. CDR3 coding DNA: TGCGCCAGCAGCGCCTCGACCACCTCGGAGACCCAGTACTTC.

CDR3 DNA: TGTGCCAGCAACCGACAGGGGGAAAATCAGCCCCAGCATTTT. Translation: CASNRQGENQPQHF. V usage is TRBV6-6 and J usage is TRBJ1-5, with TRBD1 matching 9 bases. The CDR3 loop spans 14 amino acids. The germline gives CDR1 MNHNY, CDR2 SVGAGI (reference sequence). J lost 4 bases, V lost 7 bases, and 5 bases had no gene match.

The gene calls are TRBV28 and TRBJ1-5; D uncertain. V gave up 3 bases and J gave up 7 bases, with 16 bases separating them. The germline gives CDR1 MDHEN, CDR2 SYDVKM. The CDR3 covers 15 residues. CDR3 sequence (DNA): TGTGCCAGCAGTTTCCCCCAAGGGCTAGAGCAGCCCCAGCATTTT. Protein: CASSFPQGLEQPQHF.

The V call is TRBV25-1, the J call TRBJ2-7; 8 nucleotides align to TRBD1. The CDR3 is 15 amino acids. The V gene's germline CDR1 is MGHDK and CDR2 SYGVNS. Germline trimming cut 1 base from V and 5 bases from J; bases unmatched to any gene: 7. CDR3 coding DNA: TGTGCCAGCAGTGAATCGGTACAGGGGGTCAACGAGCAGTACTTC. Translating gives CASSESVQGVNEQYF.

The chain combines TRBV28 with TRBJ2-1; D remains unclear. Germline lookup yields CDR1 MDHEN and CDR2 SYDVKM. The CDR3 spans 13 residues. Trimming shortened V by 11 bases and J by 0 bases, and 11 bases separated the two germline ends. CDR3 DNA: TGTGCCCTGTCGAGCAGCTCCTACAATGAGCAGTTCTTC. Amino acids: CALSSSSYNEQFF.

This CDR3 is CASSHPGGFQESGYTF. CDR3 in DNA: TGTGCCAGCAGCCATCCTGGGGGGTTTCAAGAAAGTGGCTACACCTTC. The chain combines TRBV14 with TRBJ1-2; a weak D match, TRBD1 (5 bases). CDR3 length equals 16 residues. Trimming took 3 bases from V and 7 from J, leaving 21 bases between them. Germline assignment: CDR1 SGHDN and CDR2 FVKESK.

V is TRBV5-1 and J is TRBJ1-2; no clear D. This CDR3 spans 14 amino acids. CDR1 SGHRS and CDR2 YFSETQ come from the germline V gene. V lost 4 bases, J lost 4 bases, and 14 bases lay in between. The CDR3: CASSPSESSYGYTF. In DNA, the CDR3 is TGCGCCAGCAGCCCCTCGGAAAGTTCCTATGGCTACACCTTC.

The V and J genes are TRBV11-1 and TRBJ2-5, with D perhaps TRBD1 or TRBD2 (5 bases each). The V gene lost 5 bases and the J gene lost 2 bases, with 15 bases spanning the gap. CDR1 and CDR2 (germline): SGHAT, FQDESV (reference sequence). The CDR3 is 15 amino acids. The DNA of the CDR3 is TGTGCCAGCAGCCAGAGGGGCATCGAGCAAGAGACCCAGTACTTC. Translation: CASSQRGIEQETQYF.

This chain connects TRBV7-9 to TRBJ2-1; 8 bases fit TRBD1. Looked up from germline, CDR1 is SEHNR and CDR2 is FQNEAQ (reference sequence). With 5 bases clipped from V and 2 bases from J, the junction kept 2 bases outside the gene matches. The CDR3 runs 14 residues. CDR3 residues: CASSPTGAYNEQFF. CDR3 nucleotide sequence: TGTGCCAGCAGCCCGACAGGGGCCTACAATGAGCAGTTCTTC. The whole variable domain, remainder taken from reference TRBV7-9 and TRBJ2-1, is DTGVSQNPRHKITKRGQNVTFRCDPISEHNRLYWYRQTLGQGPEFLTYFQNEAQLEKSRLLSDRFSAERPKGSFSTLEIQRTEQGDSAMYLCASSPTGAYNEQFFGPGTRLTVL.